These 5 T cell receptor beta chains share one sample of origin, sequenced in a study of T cells expressing NK-cell markers. One entry per CDR3 protein, without DNA, is what TCRdb gives after re-calling the 5' RACE reads. Recorded for this sample: about 150,000 distinct CDR3 sequences. The specimen sequenced was blood T cells: a sorted CD56 or NKG2C T cell subset, CD4+ or CD8+ T cells, or bulk PBMC T cells (not recorded which). The receptors originated from a woman between 45 and 65 years old in good health.

The chain uses TRBV28 and TRBJ2-1; the TRBD2 assignment by TCRdb is unverifiable without DNA. The germline V gene encodes CDR1 MDHEN and CDR2 SYDVKM. There are 13 residues in the CDR3. CDR3 protein: CASSLGTYNEQFF.

The chain couples TRBV2 to TRBJ2-2. This CDR3 comprises 15 residues. Germline CDR1 is SNHLY and CDR2 is FYNNEI. Here the CDR3 reads CASTPSYGTAGELFF.

This rearrangement joins TRBV5-1 to TRBJ1-4. The CDR3 contains 15 residues. CDR1 is SGHRS, CDR2 YFSETQ, per germline. CDR3 residues: CASSLAARENEKLFF.

The chain carries TRBV7-9 and TRBJ2-1. CDR1 and CDR2 (germline): SEHNR, FQNEAQ (reference sequence). The CDR3 totals 13 residues. The CDR3 spells CASSQASYNEQFF.

The chain is built from TRBV5-6 and TRBJ1-2. CDR1 and CDR2 (germline): SGHDT, YYEEEE. This CDR3 comprises 12 residues. The CDR3 spells CASSPSNYGYTF.